Following are 3 T cell receptor beta chains from one sample sequenced in a study of immune aging and cytomegalovirus after organ transplant. No antigen is known for these receptors. Libraries came from microwell single-cell capture using BD Rhapsody targeted mRNA and AbSeq reagents. TCRdb passed the single-cell sequencing reads through MiXCR, listing each CDR3 protein once. The data contain roughly 23,000 distinct CDR3 sequences, more than 35% of them singletons. Time point defined: five sample-tagged time points from pre-transplant (day -1) to day 368 post-transplant, pooled. The source was CMV peptide-activated CD4+ and CD8+ T cells sorted from blood, collected at five time points, pooled. Subset indicated: sorted CD8+CD137+ and CD4+CD154+ T cells after about 11 h CMV IE-1 peptide stimulation. The receptors come from a female donor who had a heart transplant and CMV viremia.

J is TRBJ1-2 and V is TRBV4-1; 8 bases agree with TRBD1. V gave up 0 bases and J gave up 8 bases; unmatched junction bases: 5. This CDR3 spans 14 amino acids. Per the germline V gene, CDR1 is MGHRA and CDR2 is YSYEKL. The CDR3, as DNA: TGCGCCAGCAGCCAAGAAGGACAGGGACGCGGCTACACCTTC. Its protein is CASSQEGQGRGYTF.

Relative to its sample, this clonotype is medium-sized. V usage is TRBV2 and J usage is TRBJ2-2; D remains ambiguous. Germline CDR1 SNHLY, CDR2 FYNNEI. The V gene lost 3 bases and the J gene lost 3 bases, with 5 bases spanning the gap. The CDR3 contains 13 residues. The CDR3: CASSDTHTGELFF. CDR3 DNA: TGTGCCAGCAGTGACACCCACACCGGGGAGCTGTTTTTT.

This clonotype was found a few times. One junction end disagrees with the germline gene, perhaps due to a read error. The J gene is TRBJ1-5, the V gene TRBV14; D gene ambiguous. This CDR3 contains 13 residues. CDR1 is SGHDN, CDR2 FVKESK, per germline. The CDR3 DNA sequence: TGTGCCAGCAGCCAATACCTGAATCAGTCCCAGCGTTTT. Translation: CASSQYLNQSQRF. The variable domain in full, with the rest retrieved from reference TRBV14 and TRBJ1-5, is EAGVTQFPSHSVIEKGQTVTLRCDPISGHDNLYWYRRVMGKEIKFLLHFVKESKQDESGMPNNRFLAERTGGTYSTLKVQPAELEDSGVYFCASSQYLNQSQRFGDGTRLSIL.